This entry lists 9 T cell receptor beta chains sequenced from one sample in a study of control samples from healthy donors and cancer patients. The method was immunoSEQ multiplex PCR; TCRdb's version includes in-frame clones alone and lacks a portion of them. The repertoire holds roughly 200,000 clones, with 90% to 95% as singletons. The sequenced sample was blood. These receptors were collected from a man aged 25-40 years in good health.

The rearrangement links TRBV15 to TRBJ2-7; D perhaps matches TRBD1 (5 bases). Germline V lookup: CDR1 LNHNV, CDR2 YYDKDF (reference sequence). V lost 1 base and J lost 5, with 18 bases in between. CDR3 length: 16 residues. The CDR3 nucleotides read TGTGCCACCAGCAGAGTCCTTGTCCCAGGGTACAACGAGCAGTACTTC. Protein product: CATSRVLVPGYNEQYF.

J is TRBJ1-3 and V is TRBV9; D unresolved. CDR1 and CDR2 (germline): SGDLS, YYNGEE. Between the trimmed V and J ends, which lost 0 bases and 2 bases, there was a span of 12 bases. The CDR3 has 16 amino acids. Here the CDR3 DNA reads TGTGCCAGCAGCGTAGCTGGAGGATCCCCTGGAAACACCATATATTTT. Its protein is CASSVAGGSPGNTIYF. The full variable domain, in which reference TRBV9 and TRBJ1-3 provide the parts outside the CDR3, is DSGVTQTPKHLITATGQRVTLRCSPRSGDLSVYWYQQSLDQGLQFLIQYYNGEERAKGNILERFSAQQFPDLHSELNLSSLELGDSALYFCASSVAGGSPGNTIYFGEGSWLTVV.

V gene TRBV5-1 combines with J gene TRBJ2-3, with 8 bases fitting TRBD2. Looked up from germline, CDR1 is SGHRS and CDR2 is YFSETQ. V was pared by 2 bases and J by 2 bases, with 4 bases of the junction left unmatched. The CDR3 totals 15 residues. The CDR3 DNA reads as TGCGCCAGCAGCTTTGGCGGGGGGACCACAGATACGCAGTATTTT. This translates into CASSFGGGTTDTQYF.

This chain uses TRBV6-5 with TRBJ2-2; no reliable D call. The V and J ends lost 6 bases and 4 bases respectively, with 9 bases between them. Germline V gene data show CDR1 as MNHEY and CDR2 as SVGAGI. This CDR3 region has 13 residues. The CDR3 nucleotides are TGTGCCAGCAGCCCAAGGAGCACCGGGGAGCTGTTTTTT. This encodes CASSPRSTGELFF.

DNA of the CDR3: TGTGCCAGCACCCAGGACGGAACCTACGAGCAGTACTTC. This encodes CASTQDGTYEQYF. The genes are TRBV6-5 and TRBJ2-7; no firm D call. This CDR3 spans 13 amino acids. CDR1 and CDR2 from the germline V gene are MNHEY and SVGAGI. The V end lost 7 bases, the J end lost 2 bases, and 12 bases lay between the germline ends.

The chain combines TRBV7-8 with TRBJ1-6; 7 positions agree with TRBD1. Germline-derived CDR1 and CDR2 are SGHVS and FQNEAQ. The trim removed 0 bases at V and 9 bases at J, leaving 5 bases unmatched. This CDR3 region has 15 residues. The CDR3 region is CASSLATGTSSPLHF. For the CDR3, the DNA is TGTGCCAGCAGCTTAGCGACAGGGACGTCTTCACCCCTCCACTTT.

The chain recombines TRBV5-5 with TRBJ1-5; D is uncertain. The CDR3 covers 15 residues. The V end lost 4 bases, the J end lost 1 base, and 12 bases lay between the germline ends. Germline V gives CDR1 SGHKS, CDR2 YYEKEE (reference sequence). The CDR3 loop reads CASSSDRASNQPQHF. The CDR3 nucleotides read TGTGCCAGCAGCAGCGACCGGGCCAGCAATCAGCCCCAGCATTTT.

CDR3 DNA: TGCGCCAGCAGCCAAGGCCTCCTGGGAGGCAATCAGCCCCAGCATTTT. Translated, it gives CASSQGLLGGNQPQHF. The chain joins TRBV4-1 to TRBJ1-5; D is uncertain. CDR1 and CDR2 (germline): MGHRA, YSYEKL. The CDR3 extends over 16 amino acids. The V end lost 1 base, the J end lost 2 bases, and 12 bases lay between the germline ends.

J is TRBJ2-1 and V is TRBV7-9, with 9 bases aligning to TRBD1. In germline, CDR1 is SEHNR, CDR2 FQNEAQ (reference sequence). CDR3 size: 16 residues. V lost 0 bases, J lost 9 bases, and 9 bases stayed unmatched. The CDR3 sequence is CASSLAGTGSFGEQFF. The CDR3 nucleotides are TGTGCCAGCAGCTTAGCGGGGACAGGGTCTTTCGGTGAGCAGTTCTTC.